What follows is one T cell receptor beta chain and its context. Its specificity is unknown. The sample is drawn from a study of blood T cells in healthy people across ages. The wider study: About one barcoded beta molecule per two T cells was the capture yield of template switching. Study-wide results and limits: PBMCs went unsorted, and a conclusive naive versus antigen-experienced comparison was therefore prevented.

The authors ran a second PCR of 7 to 11 cycles using a sample-barcoded 5' primer and a J-beta primer mix. Each CDR3 protein gets one entry after TCRdb re-called the 5' RACE reads with MiXCR. The sample comprises 1.5 million to 2 million distinct CDR3 sequences, around 48% of which are singletons, and 2.1% rests with the top ten. CDR1 is SGHTA and CDR2 is FQGNSA in the germline V gene. V was shortened by 5 bases and J by 0 bases, with 25 bases between the two germline ends. The CDR3 has 20 amino acids. Healthy individuals of Caucasian origin from Russia, aged roughly 6 to 90, served as donors. Researchers collected around 10 milliliters of peripheral blood from every single donor.

V and J are TRBV7-2 and TRBJ1-4; D is uncertain. The TCR comes from a woman in her thirties or forties in good health. The sequencing sample was made of blood. The CDR3 reads CASSPLGLGFPDATNEKLFF. In DNA, the CDR3 is TGTGCCAGCAGCCCGCTGGGCCTAGGTTTTCCGGATGCAACTAATGAAAAACTGTTTTTT.